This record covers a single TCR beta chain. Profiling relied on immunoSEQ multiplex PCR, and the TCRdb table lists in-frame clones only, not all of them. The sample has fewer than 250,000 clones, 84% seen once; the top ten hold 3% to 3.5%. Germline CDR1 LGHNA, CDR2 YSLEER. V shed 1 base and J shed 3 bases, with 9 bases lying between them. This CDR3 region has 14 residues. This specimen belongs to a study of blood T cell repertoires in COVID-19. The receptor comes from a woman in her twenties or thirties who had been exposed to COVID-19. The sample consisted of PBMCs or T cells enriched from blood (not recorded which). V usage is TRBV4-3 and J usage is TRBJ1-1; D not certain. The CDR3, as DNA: TGCGCCAGCAGCCAAGTGGGCACCCACACTGAAGCTTTCTTT. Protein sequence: CASSQVGTHTEAFF.